This TCR beta chain was sequenced for a study of T cells in Graves' hyperthyroidism and ophthalmopathy. On the study more broadly: Blood from the periphery was taken at initial diagnosis, before any treatment.

RNA transcripts served as the template for amplifying TCR beta CDR3 regions. The HTBI primer set drove a first-round RT-PCR of the TCR CDR3. TCRdb passed the multiplex PCR reads through MiXCR, listing each CDR3 protein once. The data show 300,000 to 500,000 distinct CDR3 sequences, 15% seen once. The definition of stable Graves' hyperthyroidism was no ophthalmopathy progression within 18 months. It was 10 ml of fresh peripheral blood that supplied the PBMCs. This clonotype was counted only a few times. The CDR3 length is 17 residues. CDR1 is SGHRS and CDR2 is YFSETQ in the germline V gene. V lost 0 bases to trimming and J lost 2 bases, with 15 bases between them.

The sequenced sample consisted of blood. This TCR was sampled from a woman aged 25-40 years with Graves' hyperthyroidism. V and J are TRBV5-1 and TRBJ1-5, with TRBD1 as a possible D gene (5 bases). CDR3 nucleotides: TGCGCCAGCAGCTTGGGCGATGGTAGGGGAGGCAATCAGCCCCAGCATTTT. It specifies CASSLGDGRGGNQPQHF.